A selection of T cell receptor beta chains follows, all from one sample in a study of cytomegalovirus exposure and HLA in healthy donors. Profiling relied on immunoSEQ multiplex PCR, and the TCRdb table lists in-frame clones only, not all of them. The sample gives fewer than 90,000 clones, roughly 83% of which show up once; 12% is in the top ten. The sequenced sample was PBMCs. Source of these receptors: a woman aged 18-29 years in good health and CMV-seropositive. The CDR3 runs from the conserved cysteine through the conserved F or W. Fields, in order: D gene, clone size, V gene, J gene, CDR3 DNA, CDR3 protein. D genes are given only for firm matches. Only part of the rows carry a size: once, few, many, or a class if the clone is expanded.

>TRBD2|NA|TRBV13|TRBJ2-3
TGTGCCAGCAGCTTAGATCTCGGACTAGCGGGGGAAGTGGATACGCAGTATTTT
CASSLDLGLAGEVDTQYF
>TRBD2|once|TRBV10-1|TRBJ2-5
TGCGCCAGTAAACCTGTGATAGCGGGGCCCCAAGAGACCCAGTACTTC
CASKPVIAGPQETQYF
>TRBD1|NA|TRBV9|TRBJ2-5
TGTGCCAGCAGCGCCGACAGGGGGGGTTTGGCAGAGACCCAGTACTTC
CASSADRGGLAETQYF
>NA|once|TRBV28|TRBJ2-7
TGTGCCAGCAGCCAGCGGGTCGCCTACGAGCAGTACTTC
CASSQRVAYEQYF
>TRBD1|NA|TRBV28|TRBJ1-5
TGTGCCAGCAGTTCGCACAGGACAGGGGACAATCAGCCCCAGCATTTT
CASSSHRTGDNQPQHF
>NA|NA|TRBV4-1|TRBJ1-4
TGCGCCAGCAGCCAAGATCCCAGGGGAGGGGGTAATGAAAAACTGTTTTTT
CASSQDPRGGGNEKLFF
>NA|NA|TRBV19|TRBJ1-1
TGTGCCAGTAGTGGTGGGAGGAGGGCTTTCTTT
CASSGGRRAFF
>NA|NA|TRBV28|TRBJ1-5
TGTGCCAGCAGTTTGGGCCAACGGGGGAATCAGCCCCAGCATTTT
CASSLGQRGNQPQHF
>NA|NA|TRBV7-3|TRBJ2-1
TGTGCCAGCAGCTTAACGAGCCGGGGCTACAATGAGCAGTTCTTC
CASSLTSRGYNEQFF
>NA|NA|TRBV30|TRBJ1-3
TGTGCTTTGGAGTTGGGGCACGGAAACACCATATATTTT
CALELGHGNTIYF
>TRBD2|NA|TRBV27|TRBJ2-7
TGTGCCAGCAGTGGCCTAGCGGCTGTGTCCTACGAGCAGTACTTC
CASSGLAAVSYEQYF
>NA|NA|TRBV6-6|TRBJ1-2
TGTGCCAGCAGTGCCGTCGGGTCCAACTATGGCTACACCTTC
CASSAVGSNYGYTF